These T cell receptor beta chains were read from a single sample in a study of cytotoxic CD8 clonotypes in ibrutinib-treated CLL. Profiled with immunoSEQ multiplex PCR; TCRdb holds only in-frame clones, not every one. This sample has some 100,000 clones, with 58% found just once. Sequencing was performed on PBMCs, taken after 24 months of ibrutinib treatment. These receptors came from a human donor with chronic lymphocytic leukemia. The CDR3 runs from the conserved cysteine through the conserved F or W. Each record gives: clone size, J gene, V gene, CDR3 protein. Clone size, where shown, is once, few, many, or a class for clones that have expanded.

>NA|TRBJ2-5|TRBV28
CASSSIRDRQETQYF
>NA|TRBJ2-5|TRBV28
CASRLAGAPEKTQYF
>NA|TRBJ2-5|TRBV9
CASSAFPGVGETQYF
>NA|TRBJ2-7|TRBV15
CATSRTGEQYF
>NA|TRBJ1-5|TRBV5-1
CASSPGGWGNQPQHF
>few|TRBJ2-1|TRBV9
CASSVVGFRHNEQFF
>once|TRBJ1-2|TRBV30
CAWSQYTGTGGFNYGYTF
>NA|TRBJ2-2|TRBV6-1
CASSEESHRGLRAGELFF
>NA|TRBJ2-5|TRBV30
CAWSSGQFLETQYF
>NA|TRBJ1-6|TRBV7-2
CASSLVVGGNSPLHF
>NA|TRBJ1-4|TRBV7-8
CASAGVDEKLFF
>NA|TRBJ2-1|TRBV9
CASSVATGGLPGSYNEQFF
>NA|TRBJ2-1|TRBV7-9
CASSDRVNEQFF
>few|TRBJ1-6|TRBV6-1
CASTEGTGGRSPLHF
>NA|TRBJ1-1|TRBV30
CAWIQGPLGTEAFF
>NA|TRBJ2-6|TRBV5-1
CASSFGDILSGANVLTF
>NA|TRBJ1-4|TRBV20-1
CSARGGPDLFF
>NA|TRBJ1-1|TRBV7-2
CASSQRGKVQGATPEAFF
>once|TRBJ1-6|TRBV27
CASKTDSYNSPLHF
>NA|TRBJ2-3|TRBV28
CASSPSTGRGNTDTQYF
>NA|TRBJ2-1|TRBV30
CAWTDQLYNEQFF
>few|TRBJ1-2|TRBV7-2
CASSPRPGVGGYTF
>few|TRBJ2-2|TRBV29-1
CSVGQSTGELFF
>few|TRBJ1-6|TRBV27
CASSLWGARGNSPLHF
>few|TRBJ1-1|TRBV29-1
CSVRGGQGKGNTEAFF
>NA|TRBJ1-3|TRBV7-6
CASSPGQGNTIYF
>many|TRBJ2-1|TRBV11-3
CASSQRRASGSYNEQFF
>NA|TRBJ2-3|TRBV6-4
CASSLAGASPDTQYF
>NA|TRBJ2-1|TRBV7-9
CASSAPRQDYNEQFF
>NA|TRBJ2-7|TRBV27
CASSLGRRESEQYF